This T cell receptor beta chain was recovered during a study of T cell changes during pregnancy in multiple sclerosis. Germline CDR1 is MNHNS and CDR2 is SASEGT. Trimming pared 2 bases from V and 12 bases from J, leaving 19 bases between. There are 14 residues in the CDR3. Clones were sequenced by immunoSEQ multiplex PCR, and TCRdb holds only the in-frame ones, with some missing. The sample lists tens of thousands of clones; roughly 91% were seen once. Sample: CD4+ T cells from peripheral blood mononuclear cells, taken in the first trimester of pregnancy. The clonotype was recovered from a female donor with multiple sclerosis, enrolled in a pregnancy study. The chain recombines TRBV6-1 with TRBJ1-2; D gene unclear. CDR3: CASSEQIGTINHTF. CDR3 DNA sequence: TGTGCCAGCAGTGAACAAATCGGTACCATTAACCACACCTTC.